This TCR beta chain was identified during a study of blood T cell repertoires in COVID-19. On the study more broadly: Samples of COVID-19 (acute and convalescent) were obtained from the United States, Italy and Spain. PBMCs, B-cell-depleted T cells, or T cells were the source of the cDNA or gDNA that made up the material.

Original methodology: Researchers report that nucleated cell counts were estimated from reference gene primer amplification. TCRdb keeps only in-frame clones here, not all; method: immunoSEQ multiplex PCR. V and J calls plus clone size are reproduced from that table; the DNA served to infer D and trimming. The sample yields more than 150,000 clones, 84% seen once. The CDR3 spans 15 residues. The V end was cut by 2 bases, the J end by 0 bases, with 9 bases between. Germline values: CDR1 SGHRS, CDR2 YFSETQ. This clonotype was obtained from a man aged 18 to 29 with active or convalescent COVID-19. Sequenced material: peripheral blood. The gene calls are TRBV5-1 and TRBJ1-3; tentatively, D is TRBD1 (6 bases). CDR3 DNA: TGCGCCAGCAGCTTAGGACAGTACTCTGGAAACACCATATATTTT. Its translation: CASSLGQYSGNTIYF.